A selection of T cell receptor beta chains follows, all from one sample in a study of T cell changes during pregnancy in multiple sclerosis. Only in-frame clones appear in the TCRdb table, and some are missing; sequencing was by immunoSEQ multiplex PCR. The sample has 55,000 to 75,000 clones, approximately 93% seen once; the top ten hold approximately 3.4%. This specimen was CD8+ T cells from peripheral blood mononuclear cells, taken in the second trimester of pregnancy. The receptor source for this set is a female donor with multiple sclerosis, enrolled in a pregnancy study. Both conserved end residues are part of each CDR3. Fields, in order: clone size, V gene, CDR3 length, J gene, D gene, CDR3 DNA, CDR3 protein. A D gene is named only where the DNA matches it firmly. Not every row has a clone size; where given, it reads once, few, many or a size class.

clone_size: -
v_call: TRBV10-2
cdr3_length: 16
j_call: TRBJ2-3
d_call: -
cdr3_nt: TGCGCCAGCAGGGGGTATACGGAGGGCCCCCAAGATACGCAGTATTTT
cdr3_aa: CASRGYTEGPQDTQYF

clone_size: -
v_call: TRBV30
cdr3_length: 13
j_call: TRBJ2-7
d_call: -
cdr3_nt: TGTGCCTGTTTGGACAGCGGTGGGTACGAGCAGTACTTC
cdr3_aa: CACLDSGGYEQYF

clone_size: once
v_call: TRBV30
cdr3_length: 19
j_call: TRBJ2-7
d_call: -
cdr3_nt: TGTGCCTGGAGTGGCGTTGCCCGGGACATAGGTCGAGCCTCCTACGAGCAGTACTTC
cdr3_aa: CAWSGVARDIGRASYEQYF

clone_size: -
v_call: TRBV6-6
cdr3_length: 16
j_call: TRBJ2-7
d_call: TRBD1
cdr3_nt: TGTGCCAGCAGTTACCCCGGGACAGGGCGAATGGGGGAGCAGTACTTC
cdr3_aa: CASSYPGTGRMGEQYF

clone_size: -
v_call: TRBV4-3
cdr3_length: 16
j_call: TRBJ2-2
d_call: TRBD2
cdr3_nt: TGCGCCAGCTCCACGGGACTAGCGACGAACACCGGGGAGCTGTTTTTT
cdr3_aa: CASSTGLATNTGELFF

clone_size: -
v_call: TRBV9
cdr3_length: 16
j_call: TRBJ2-7
d_call: TRBD2
cdr3_nt: TGTGCCAGCAGCGTAGTGAGGCTAGCGGGAGTCGACGAGCAGTACTTC
cdr3_aa: CASSVVRLAGVDEQYF

clone_size: -
v_call: TRBV9
cdr3_length: 16
j_call: TRBJ2-3
d_call: TRBD2
cdr3_nt: TGTGCCAGCAGCGTAGTGTCTAGCGGGAGTACAGATACGCAGTATTTT
cdr3_aa: CASSVVSSGSTDTQYF

clone_size: -
v_call: TRBV4-1
cdr3_length: 14
j_call: TRBJ2-5
d_call: TRBD1
cdr3_nt: TGCGCCAGCAGCCAAACGCAGGGGGCAGAGACCCAGTACTTC
cdr3_aa: CASSQTQGAETQYF

clone_size: few
v_call: TRBV2
cdr3_length: 14
j_call: TRBJ2-7
d_call: -
cdr3_nt: TGTGCCAGGTCAGGGGCCAGATCTTCCTACGAGCAGTACTTC
cdr3_aa: CARSGARSSYEQYF

clone_size: few
v_call: TRBV9
cdr3_length: 15
j_call: TRBJ2-7
d_call: -
cdr3_nt: TGTGCCAGCAGCGTATCTGGACAAAGCTCCTACGAGCAGTACTTC
cdr3_aa: CASSVSGQSSYEQYF

clone_size: -
v_call: TRBV27
cdr3_length: 16
j_call: TRBJ1-5
d_call: TRBD1
cdr3_nt: TGTGCCAGCAGTTTATCTGGCCAGGGGGCCTGGCAGCCCCAGCATTTT
cdr3_aa: CASSLSGQGAWQPQHF

clone_size: -
v_call: TRBV29-1
cdr3_length: 12
j_call: TRBJ1-2
d_call: TRBD1
cdr3_nt: TGCAGCGTTGACGCAGGGGGCTATGGCTACACCTTC
cdr3_aa: CSVDAGGYGYTF

clone_size: once
v_call: TRBV10-1
cdr3_length: 14
j_call: TRBJ2-3
d_call: -
cdr3_nt: TGCGCCAGCAGCCTCCTAGGAAGCACAGATACGCAGTATTTT
cdr3_aa: CASSLLGSTDTQYF

clone_size: -
v_call: TRBV30
cdr3_length: 12
j_call: TRBJ2-7
d_call: -
cdr3_nt: TGTGCCTGGAGTTCAGGGGCCTACGAGCAGTACTTC
cdr3_aa: CAWSSGAYEQYF

clone_size: -
v_call: TRBV6-1
cdr3_length: 11
j_call: TRBJ2-7
d_call: -
cdr3_nt: TGTGCCAGCCGCCAGTTTTACGAGCAGTACTTC
cdr3_aa: CASRQFYEQYF

clone_size: -
v_call: TRBV6-4
cdr3_length: 15
j_call: TRBJ2-2
d_call: -
cdr3_nt: TGTGCCAGCAGTGACTCGACCAGGGCCACCGGGGAGCTGTTTTTT
cdr3_aa: CASSDSTRATGELFF

clone_size: -
v_call: TRBV2
cdr3_length: 16
j_call: TRBJ2-7
d_call: TRBD2
cdr3_nt: TGTGCCAGCAGTGAAATACTAGCGGGAGCCTCCTACGAGCAGTACTTC
cdr3_aa: CASSEILAGASYEQYF

clone_size: -
v_call: TRBV9
cdr3_length: 16
j_call: TRBJ2-7
d_call: -
cdr3_nt: TGTGCCAGCAGCGCGAGCCCGGGACACTCCGCCTACGAGCAGTACTTC
cdr3_aa: CASSASPGHSAYEQYF

clone_size: -
v_call: TRBV19
cdr3_length: 14
j_call: TRBJ2-7
d_call: -
cdr3_nt: TGTGCCAGTAGTGCTTGGACGGGGGCCTACGAGCAGTACTTC
cdr3_aa: CASSAWTGAYEQYF

clone_size: few
v_call: TRBV19
cdr3_length: 15
j_call: TRBJ1-1
d_call: -
cdr3_nt: TGTGCCAGTAGTATCCCCGACAGTGTGAACACTGAAGCTTTCTTT
cdr3_aa: CASSIPDSVNTEAFF

clone_size: -
v_call: TRBV29-1
cdr3_length: 12
j_call: TRBJ2-3
d_call: -
cdr3_nt: TGCAGCGGACTGCAGAATACAGATACGCAGTATTTT
cdr3_aa: CSGLQNTDTQYF

clone_size: -
v_call: TRBV29-1
cdr3_length: 13
j_call: TRBJ1-4
d_call: -
cdr3_nt: TGCAGCGCCGAGCGTCGGGGGAGGGAAAAACTGTTTTTT
cdr3_aa: CSAERRGREKLFF

clone_size: -
v_call: TRBV28
cdr3_length: 15
j_call: TRBJ1-5
d_call: -
cdr3_nt: TGTGCCAGCAGCCCAGGGGCCTTTAGCAATCAGCCCCAGCATTTT
cdr3_aa: CASSPGAFSNQPQHF

clone_size: -
v_call: TRBV27
cdr3_length: 15
j_call: TRBJ2-7
d_call: TRBD2
cdr3_nt: TGTGCCAGCAGCCCCTCGGGAGGGCCGGGCCACGAGCAGTACTTC
cdr3_aa: CASSPSGGPGHEQYF

clone_size: -
v_call: TRBV5-6
cdr3_length: 14
j_call: TRBJ1-1
d_call: -
cdr3_nt: TGTGCCAGCAGCTTGATGGGGGCTTTGACTGAAGCTTTCTTT
cdr3_aa: CASSLMGALTEAFF

clone_size: -
v_call: TRBV4-2
cdr3_length: 17
j_call: TRBJ2-5
d_call: TRBD2
cdr3_nt: TGTGCCAGCAGCCCTCGGACTAGCGGGAGGGGTCTAGAGACCCAGTACTTC
cdr3_aa: CASSPRTSGRGLETQYF

clone_size: once
v_call: TRBV4-1
cdr3_length: 16
j_call: TRBJ1-5
d_call: -
cdr3_nt: TGCGCCAGCAGCCAAAGGGCAGGGAATTCCCATCAGCCCCAGCATTTT
cdr3_aa: CASSQRAGNSHQPQHF

clone_size: -
v_call: TRBV14
cdr3_length: 14
j_call: TRBJ2-4
d_call: -
cdr3_nt: TGTGCCAGCAGCCAACTGACTCCCAAAAACATTCAGTACTTC
cdr3_aa: CASSQLTPKNIQYF

clone_size: -
v_call: TRBV19
cdr3_length: 15
j_call: TRBJ2-2
d_call: -
cdr3_nt: TGTGCCAGTAGTATCGGGGTGATAAACACCGGGGAGCTGTTTTTT
cdr3_aa: CASSIGVINTGELFF

clone_size: once
v_call: TRBV19
cdr3_length: 15
j_call: TRBJ2-1
d_call: TRBD2
cdr3_nt: TGTGCCAGTAGTATTACCGCGGGAGTCTACAATGAGCAGTTCTTC
cdr3_aa: CASSITAGVYNEQFF